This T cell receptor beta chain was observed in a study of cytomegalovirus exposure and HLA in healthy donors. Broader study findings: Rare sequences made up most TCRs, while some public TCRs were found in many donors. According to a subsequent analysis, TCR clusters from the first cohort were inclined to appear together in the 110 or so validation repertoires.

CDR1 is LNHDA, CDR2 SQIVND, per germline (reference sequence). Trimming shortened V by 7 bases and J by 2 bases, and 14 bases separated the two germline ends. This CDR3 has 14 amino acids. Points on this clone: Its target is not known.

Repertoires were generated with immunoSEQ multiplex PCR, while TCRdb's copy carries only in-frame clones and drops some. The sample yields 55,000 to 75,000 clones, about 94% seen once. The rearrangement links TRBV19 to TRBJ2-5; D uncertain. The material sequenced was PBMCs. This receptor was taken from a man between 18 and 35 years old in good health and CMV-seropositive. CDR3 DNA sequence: TGTGCCAGTACCAGCAGCGTAGCTCAAGAGACCCAGTACTTC. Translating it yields CASTSSVAQETQYF.